This is a list of T cell receptor beta chains from one sample in a study of beta chain features in type 1 diabetes. The table came from immunoSEQ multiplex PCR; TCRdb's copy has only in-frame clones and leaves some out. The sample carries under 900,000 clones, roughly 15% recorded once. The specimen sequenced was naive CD4+ T cells from blood. The receptors here all came from a woman aged 18-30 years in good health. Both conserved end residues are part of each CDR3. The D gene is left open where the match is weak. Rows may omit the clone size; those that give it use once, few, many or a size class.

16 TRBJ2-1 TRBD1 TRBV7-9 few CASSSHVQGSYNEQFF
12 TRBJ1-1 - TRBV7-8 few CATRDSFTEAFF
14 TRBJ2-1 TRBD2 TRBV10-3 - CAIKPGLDYNEQFF
11 TRBJ2-7 - TRBV28 - CASLGHHEQYF
15 TRBJ1-3 - TRBV6-6 - CAISGNRDSGNTIYF
15 TRBJ2-7 - TRBV6-5 few CASSYSGLALKEQYF
14 TRBJ2-1 - TRBV27 - CASSLYDLVGEQFF
15 TRBJ2-2 - TRBV23-1 - CASSHGDTNTGELFF
10 TRBJ2-5 - TRBV20-1 few CSAQVQTQYF
14 TRBJ2-2 TRBD2 TRBV25-1 - CASRSAGGTGELFF
13 TRBJ2-5 TRBD1 TRBV7-9 - CASSSQGVETQYF
12 TRBJ1-4 - TRBV6-5 - CASMGTNGKLFF
14 TRBJ1-5 - TRBV4-2 few CASSQDKRVQPQHF
17 TRBJ1-2 TRBD1 TRBV29-1 - CSVEDRRGGAVDYGYTF
14 TRBJ2-1 - TRBV28 - CASSFGTNLAEQFF
13 TRBJ2-3 - TRBV9 - CASQASGTDTQYF
15 TRBJ1-1 - TRBV6-1 few CASSEGAGGNTEAFF